This entry lists 32 T cell receptor beta chains sequenced from one sample in a study of CD8 T cells in Susac syndrome. Reverse transcription of roughly 0.5 to 1 ug RNA used random hexamers. TCRdb fed the immunoSEQ multiplex PCR reads into MiXCR, producing one record per CDR3 protein. The sample consists of roughly 130,000 distinct CDR3 sequences, roughly 94% of them appearing once. Material for sequencing was CD4+ T cells from PBMCs. These receptors were collected from a human donor with multiple sclerosis.

This clonotype was seen only once. The chain combines TRBV19 with TRBJ2-4, with 7 bases matching TRBD1. This CDR3 comprises 14 residues. With 3 bases clipped from V and 1 base from J, the junction kept 0 bases outside the gene matches. Germline V CDR1 and CDR2: LNHDA, SQIVND (reference sequence). Written as DNA, the CDR3 is TGTGCCAGTAGTATCAGGGGGGCCAAAAACATTCAGTACTTC. Residues: CASSIRGAKNIQYF.

The chain joins TRBV7-9 to TRBJ2-1, with D possibly being TRBD2 (6 bases). The CDR3 consists of 14 residues. V was trimmed by 2 bases and J by 8 bases, leaving 13 bases between them. CDR1 is SEHNR, CDR2 FQNEAQ, per germline (reference sequence). For the CDR3, the DNA is TGTGCCAGCAGCTTAATGAGGTCTAGCGATGAGCAGTTCTTC. Its protein product is CASSLMRSSDEQFF. The full variable domain, in which reference TRBV7-9 and TRBJ2-1 provide the parts outside the CDR3, is DTGVSQNPRHKITKRGQNVTFRCDPISEHNRLYWYRQTLGQGPEFLTYFQNEAQLEKSRLLSDRFSAERPKGSFSTLEIQRTEQGDSAMYLCASSLMRSSDEQFFGPGTRLTVL.

This clonotype was recorded once. The V and J genes are TRBV5-1 and TRBJ1-5, with TRBD1 as a possible D gene (5 bases). The CDR3 sequence is 16 residues long. Germline CDR1 reads SGHRS; CDR2 reads YFSETQ. Trimming took off 1 base at V and 1 base at J, with 12 bases between the two ends. The CDR3 reads CASSLSTGQSNQPQHF. The CDR3 DNA follows: TGCGCCAGCAGCTTGTCTACAGGACAAAGCAATCAGCCCCAGCATTTT.

The chain carries TRBV20-1 and TRBJ1-6; a weak D match, TRBD1 (6 bases). The CDR3 loop spans 10 amino acids. The V gene lost 3 bases and the J gene lost 14 bases, with 8 bases spanning the gap. From germline, CDR1 is DFQATT and CDR2 SNEGSKA (reference sequence). Here the CDR3 reads CSASGGTLHF. CDR3 coding DNA: TGCAGTGCTAGTGGGGGCACCCTCCACTTT.

The chain combines TRBV3-1 with TRBJ2-7; D is uncertain. The CDR3 spans 12 residues. CDR1 and CDR2 (germline): LGHDT, YNNKEL (reference sequence). Trimming took off 4 bases at V and 0 bases at J, with 4 bases between the two ends. In DNA, the CDR3 is TGTGCCAGCAGCCTCAACTCCTACGAGCAGTACTTC. This codes for CASSLNSYEQYF.

The V and J genes are TRBV6-1 and TRBJ1-5; 8 bases align to TRBD1. V shed 7 bases, J shed 2 bases, and the junction held 4 bases outside the gene matches. The CDR3 sequence is 14 residues long. Germline lookup yields CDR1 MNHNS and CDR2 SASEGT. The CDR3 bases are TGTGCCAGCAATGACAGGGGTGGCAATCAGCCCCAGCATTTT. Its translation is CASNDRGGNQPQHF.

This chain links TRBV6-2 or TRBV6-3 with TRBJ1-5; D is unresolved. From germline, CDR1 is MNHEY and CDR2 SVGEGT. CDR3 length: 14 amino acids. V dropped 2 bases and J dropped 7 bases, with 12 bases sitting between them. The CDR3 DNA is TGTGCCAGCAGTTACATGGCCGGGAACCAGCCCCAGCATTTT. It yields the protein CASSYMAGNQPQHF.

The V and J genes are TRBV19 and TRBJ1-5, with D possibly matching TRBD1 (6 bases). Trimming took 10 bases from V and 8 from J, leaving 18 bases between them. From germline, CDR1 is LNHDA and CDR2 SQIVND (reference sequence). The CDR3 loop spans 13 amino acids. CDR3 in amino acids: CATQGQGNEPQHF. For the CDR3, the DNA is TGTGCCACCCAGGGGCAGGGCAACGAGCCCCAGCATTTT.

The chain employs TRBV6-1 and TRBJ1-3; 9 nucleotides align to TRBD1. V shed 8 bases, J shed 0 bases, and the junction held 2 bases outside the gene matches. Germline CDR1 and CDR2: MNHNS and SASEGT. There are 14 residues in the CDR3. The chain's CDR3 is CASGTGSSGNTIYF. The DNA for the CDR3 is TGTGCCAGCGGGACAGGGTCCTCTGGAAACACCATATATTTT.

This clonotype appeared a single time. The V gene is TRBV12-3 or TRBV12-4, the J gene TRBJ1-2; 9 bases align to TRBD1. Losses at the gene ends were 4 bases for V and 4 bases for J; bases not matched to a gene: 7. This CDR3 is built from 15 residues. CDR3 in DNA: TGTGCCAGCAGTTCCGGGACAGGGAGTCCCTATGGCTACACCTTC. Translated: CASSSGTGSPYGYTF.

The chain joins TRBV5-4 to TRBJ2-3, with unresolved D. Per germline, CDR1 SGHNT and CDR2 YYREEE (reference sequence). The CDR3 is 12 amino acids. V dropped 0 bases and J dropped 6 bases, with 5 bases sitting between them. The CDR3 reads CASSLGLDTQYF. The CDR3 nucleotides are TGTGCCAGCAGCTTGGGTTTGGATACGCAGTATTTT.

This clonotype was observed a handful of times. The chain couples TRBV5-4 to TRBJ2-2; D gene ambiguous. With 4 bases removed from V and 2 bases from J, the gap between germline ends came to 6 bases. CDR1 is SGHNT, CDR2 YYREEE, per germline (reference sequence). The CDR3 covers 13 residues. CDR3 DNA: TGTGCCAGCAGCGTAGATAACACCGGGGAGCTGTTTTTT. It encodes CASSVDNTGELFF.

As DNA, the CDR3 is TGTGCCATCAGTGACACCAGGGGTTCCTACGAGCAGTACTTC. Translating it yields CAISDTRGSYEQYF. This sequence joins TRBV10-3 and TRBJ2-7; D perhaps matches TRBD1 (6 bases). The CDR3 covers 14 residues. With 3 bases removed from V and 1 base from J, the gap between germline ends came to 10 bases. Germline lookup yields CDR1 ENHRY and CDR2 SYGVKD.

The chain has TRBV7-9 and TRBJ1-1; D is ambiguous. Trimming left V 1 base short and J 7 bases short, with 7 bases between. Germline V gene data show CDR1 as SEHNR and CDR2 as FQNEAQ (reference sequence). CDR3 size: 12 residues. CDR3 coding DNA: TGTGCCAGCAGCTTAGTAGGAGGTGAAGCTTTCTTT. Encoded protein: CASSLVGGEAFF.

This clonotype has more than one count but fewer than ten. The chain links TRBV19 to TRBJ1-2; TRBD1 might be the D (6 bases). The germline V and J ends were trimmed by 4 bases and 8 bases, with 17 bases remaining between them. The germline V gene has CDR1 LNHDA and CDR2 SQIVND (reference sequence). The CDR3 length is 14 residues. This CDR3 reads CASSTNRVTIGYTF. CDR3 sequence (DNA): TGTGCCAGTAGTACCAACAGGGTCACCATCGGCTACACCTTC. Using reference TRBV19 and TRBJ1-2 for the parts outside the CDR3, the full variable domain is DGGITQSPKYLFRKEGQNVTLSCEQNLNHDAMYWYRQDPGQGLRLIYYSQIVNDFQKGDIAEGYSVSREKKESFPLTVTSAQKNPTAFYLCASSTNRVTIGYTFGSGTRLTVV.

J is TRBJ2-1 and V is TRBV2; 14 bases are shared with TRBD2. CDR1 is SNHLY and CDR2 is FYNNEI in the germline V gene. V was clipped by 5 bases and J by 10 bases; unmatched bases: 13. This CDR3 has 17 residues. The CDR3 DNA follows: TGTGCCAGCAGTCCCCAGCTCGGGACTAGCGGGAGTAGGGAGCAGTTCTTC. Translated: CASSPQLGTSGSREQFF.

The genes are TRBV6-2 or TRBV6-3 and TRBJ2-5; D call uncertain. Trimming stripped 6 bases from V and 1 base from J, with 12 bases between. This CDR3 spans 14 amino acids. From germline, CDR1 is MNHEY and CDR2 SVGEGT. The CDR3 DNA is TGTGCCAGCAGCCCGGACGGAGTCCAAGAGACCCAGTACTTC. Amino acids: CASSPDGVQETQYF.

The chain has TRBV7-2 and TRBJ2-7; tentative D call: TRBD1 (6 bases). This CDR3 is 14 amino acids long. Between the trimmed V and J ends, which lost 6 bases and 0 bases, there was a span of 12 bases. CDR1 is SGHTA and CDR2 is FQGNSA in the germline V gene. The CDR3 DNA follows: TGTGCCAGCAGTAGCACAGGGATCTCCTACGAGCAGTACTTC. Residues: CASSSTGISYEQYF.

The rearrangement links TRBV29-1 to TRBJ1-1; possible D gene TRBD1, 6 bases. Trimming took 4 bases from V and 1 from J, leaving 19 bases between them. The CDR3 totals 16 residues. Germline CDR1 SQVTM, CDR2 ANQGSEA. The CDR3 region is CSVVRGFLVGNTEAFF. The CDR3 DNA sequence: TGCAGCGTTGTCAGGGGTTTCCTTGTAGGGAACACTGAAGCTTTCTTT.

V gene TRBV9 combines with J gene TRBJ2-5; 13 bases match TRBD2. This CDR3 comprises 15 residues. Trimming cost V 2 bases and J 4 bases; bases outside gene matches: 2. Per the germline V gene, CDR1 is SGDLS and CDR2 is YYNGEE. CDR3: CASSVGTSGAETQYF. CDR3 nucleotides: TGTGCCAGCAGCGTTGGGACTAGCGGGGCAGAGACCCAGTACTTC.

The rearrangement uses TRBV5-1 and TRBJ2-7; 13 bases are shared with TRBD2. CDR1 and CDR2 from the germline V gene are SGHRS and YFSETQ. The length of the CDR3 is 14 residues. Unmatched junction bases numbered 1, after V lost 4 bases and J lost 3 bases. The CDR3 coding sequence is TGCGCCAGCAGCCGGACTAGCGGGGGCTACGAGCAGTACTTC. It encodes CASSRTSGGYEQYF.

The count of this clonotype is one. The chain uses TRBV9 and TRBJ2-7; 7 nucleotides agree with TRBD2. J lost 4 bases, V lost 0 bases, and 7 bases had no gene match. The germline gives CDR1 SGDLS, CDR2 YYNGEE. The CDR3 runs 15 residues. CDR3 DNA sequence: TGTGCCAGCAGCGTAGACGCTAGCGGCATATACGAGCAGTACTTC. Amino acids: CASSVDASGIYEQYF.

The gene calls are TRBV3-1 and TRBJ1-1; D perhaps matches TRBD1 (6 bases). V was clipped by 5 bases and J by 7 bases, with 11 bases between them. The CDR3 totals 12 residues. In germline, CDR1 is LGHDT, CDR2 YNNKEL (reference sequence). The CDR3 DNA is TGTGCCAGCAGCAGGGGGACTGATGAAGCTTTCTTT. It is translated as CASSRGTDEAFF.

The chain recombines TRBV5-1 with TRBJ1-1, with D possibly being TRBD1 (5 bases). Germline lookup yields CDR1 SGHRS and CDR2 YFSETQ. With 3 bases removed from V and 3 bases from J, the gap between germline ends came to 9 bases. This CDR3 has 13 residues. The chain's CDR3 is CASSWMGDTEAFF. The CDR3 DNA sequence: TGCGCCAGCAGCTGGATGGGGGACACTGAAGCTTTCTTT.

The chain employs TRBV6-2 or TRBV6-3 and TRBJ2-7; TRBD2 might be the D (5 bases). The V end lost 2 bases, the J end lost 6 bases, and 20 bases lay between the germline ends. This CDR3 has 16 amino acids. Germline V lookup: CDR1 MNHEY, CDR2 SVGEGT. The CDR3, as DNA: TGTGCCAGCAGTTACGATCTCAGGACTTCGCTGCGCGAGCAGTACTTC. Its protein product is CASSYDLRTSLREQYF.

The chain joins TRBV2 to TRBJ2-6; 7 bases fit TRBD1. The CDR3 contains 15 residues. Germline trimming cut 5 bases from V and 3 bases from J; bases unmatched to any gene: 4. CDR1 and CDR2 from the germline V gene are SNHLY and FYNNEI. CDR3 DNA sequence: TGTGCCAGCAGTCCCGACAGGGTTGGGGCCAACGTCCTGACTTTC. Residues: CASSPDRVGANVLTF.

The chain recombines TRBV18 with TRBJ1-5; D ambiguous. The V gene's germline CDR1 is KGHSH and CDR2 LQKENI. The CDR3 is 15 residues long. The V end was cut by 4 bases, the J end by 6 bases, with 16 bases between. The CDR3 DNA follows: TGTGCCAGCTCACAACGGGCGGCGATGGGTCAGCCCCAGCATTTT. This translates into CASSQRAAMGQPQHF.

The CDR3 protein is CASSRDSSSYNEQFF. CDR3 DNA sequence: TGTGCCAGCAGCCGGGATTCGAGCTCCTACAATGAGCAGTTCTTC. This chain connects TRBV5-4 to TRBJ2-1; D is possibly TRBD2 (5 bases). CDR3 length: 15 residues. The germline gives CDR1 SGHNT, CDR2 YYREEE (reference sequence). Between the trimmed V and J ends, which lost 4 bases and 0 bases, there was a span of 11 bases.

This chain links TRBV12-3 or TRBV12-4 with TRBJ2-7; 8 positions match TRBD1. Trimming at V came to 5 bases and at J to 0 bases, leaving 9 bases not matched to a gene. There are 16 residues in the CDR3. The CDR3 DNA is TGTGCCAGCAGTCCCGGGACAGGTTTGAGCTCCTACGAGCAGTACTTC. This gives the protein CASSPGTGLSSYEQYF.

This chain joins TRBV7-6 and TRBJ1-1; D may be TRBD1 (5 bases). The CDR3 covers 15 residues. CDR1 is SGHVS and CDR2 is FNYEAQ in the germline V gene. V was trimmed by 1 base and J by 3 bases, leaving 12 bases between them. The CDR3 region has the DNA TGTGCCAGCAGCTTAGTGGGGGACGGTCACACTGAAGCTTTCTTT. Protein: CASSLVGDGHTEAFF.

CDR3 residues: CASSPEWNSYNEQFF. CDR3 nucleotide sequence: TGTGCCAGCAGCCCCGAGTGGAACTCCTACAATGAGCAGTTCTTC. This sequence joins TRBV6-5 and TRBJ2-1; no firm D call. CDR1 and CDR2 (germline): MNHEY, SVGAGI. The CDR3 loop spans 15 amino acids. With 6 bases removed from V and 0 bases from J, the gap between germline ends came to 12 bases.

The chain joins TRBV12-5 to TRBJ1-4, with D possibly being TRBD1 (6 bases). This CDR3 region has 14 residues. Germline-derived CDR1 and CDR2 are LGHNT and FRNRAP. V dropped 4 bases and J dropped 10 bases, with 16 bases sitting between them. The CDR3: CASGSVVQGGKLFF. The CDR3 DNA reads TGTGCTAGTGGTTCGGTCGTACAGGGAGGAAAACTGTTTTTT.